What follows are 21 T cell receptor beta chains derived from one specimen sequenced in a study of blood T cell repertoires in COVID-19. Repertoires were generated with immunoSEQ multiplex PCR, while TCRdb's copy carries only in-frame clones and drops some. The sample lists 250,000 to 350,000 clones, around 87% occurring once. Sequenced sample: PBMCs or T cells enriched from blood (not recorded which). Source of these receptors: a woman aged 25 to 39 who had recovered from COVID-19.

J is TRBJ2-1 and V is TRBV3-1 (or the pseudogene TRBV3-2), with D tentatively TRBD2 (5 bases). This CDR3 has 15 residues. Trimming left V 3 bases short and J 0 bases short, with 9 bases between. Germline V lookup: CDR1 LGHDT, CDR2 YNNKEL (reference sequence). The DNA of the CDR3 is TGTGCCAGCAGCCAGGCGGCGGGCTCCTACAATGAGCAGTTCTTC. Encoded protein: CASSQAAGSYNEQFF.

The gene calls are TRBV7-9 and TRBJ2-1; TRBD2 agrees at 13 bases. The trim removed 1 base at V and 8 bases at J, leaving 2 bases unmatched. The CDR3 runs 15 residues. Germline CDR1 is SEHNR and CDR2 is FQNEAQ (reference sequence). The CDR3 DNA reads TGTGCCAGCAGCTTAGTAACTAGCGGGGGGGATGAGCAGTTCTTC. It translates to CASSLVTSGGDEQFF.

The V call is TRBV2, the J call TRBJ1-4; tentatively, D is TRBD1 (6 bases). Germline CDR1 and CDR2: SNHLY and FYNNEI. Trimming cost V 6 bases and J 5 bases, with 10 bases left between them. The CDR3 loop spans 13 amino acids. The CDR3 here is CASSDRRNEKLFF. The CDR3 nucleotides read TGTGCCAGCAGCGACAGGCGGAATGAAAAACTGTTTTTT.

This clone was seen a few times. The chain is built from TRBV19 and TRBJ1-2; 7 bases are a match to TRBD1. The germline CDR1 and CDR2 sequences are LNHDA and SQIVND (reference sequence). The CDR3 has 14 amino acids. The ends lost 3 bases at V and 8 bases at J; junction bases unmatched: 9. DNA for the CDR3: TGTGCCAGTAGTATCCAACCAGGGGGTTGGGGCTACACCTTC. It codes for CASSIQPGGWGYTF.

The genes are TRBV4-1 and TRBJ2-1; TRBD2 agrees at 7 bases. Germline loops: CDR1 MGHRA, CDR2 YSYEKL. This CDR3 region has 13 residues. V trimming: 4 bases; J trimming: 6 bases; junction bases outside the gene matches: 3. CDR3 in amino acids: CASSLWTSNEQFF. The DNA for the CDR3 is TGCGCCAGCAGCCTTTGGACTAGCAATGAGCAGTTCTTC.

This clone appeared a single time. The chain has TRBV6-5 and TRBJ1-2; D not resolved. Germline CDR1 is MNHEY and CDR2 is SVGAGI. The CDR3 length is 13 residues. Trimming cost V 0 bases and J 8 bases, with 10 bases left between them. The CDR3 bases are TGTGCCAGCAGTTACTCCGGGGTTCCGGGCTACACCTTC. This gives the protein CASSYSGVPGYTF.

The rearrangement links TRBV5-6 to TRBJ2-7, with 9 bases fitting TRBD2. The trim removed 0 bases at V and 4 bases at J, leaving 2 bases unmatched. Germline assignment: CDR1 SGHDT and CDR2 YYEEEE. The CDR3 length is 14 residues. This CDR3 reads CASSLGTSGYEQYF. For the CDR3, the DNA is TGTGCCAGCAGCTTGGGAACTAGCGGGTACGAGCAGTACTTC. The complete variable domain, with remaining parts taken from reference TRBV5-6 and TRBJ2-7, reads DAGVTQSPTHLIKTRGQQVTLRCSPKSGHDTVSWYQQALGQGPQFIFQYYEEEERQRGNFPDRFSGHQFPNYSSELNVNALLLGDSALYLCASSLGTSGYEQYFGPGTRLTVT.

The chain couples TRBV19 to TRBJ1-5, with TRBD1 matching 10 bases. V trimming: 5 bases; J trimming: 6 bases; junction bases outside the gene matches: 7. The CDR3 totals 15 residues. The germline CDR1 and CDR2 sequences are LNHDA and SQIVND (reference sequence). Here the CDR3 DNA reads TGTGCCAGTAGTCTGGGACAGGGGTTCGGTCAGCCCCAGCATTTT. This codes for CASSLGQGFGQPQHF.

This clone has a single count. This specimen includes other DNA sequences encoding the same CDR3. The chain recombines TRBV11-3 with TRBJ2-7; 7 bases are shared with TRBD1. CDR1 and CDR2 (germline): SGHNT, YENEEA. Trimming took 1 base from V and 4 from J; bases not matched to a gene: 1. The CDR3 runs 13 residues. The CDR3 DNA reads TGTGCCAGCAGCTTAGCACAGGGGTACGAGCAGTACTTC. This encodes CASSLAQGYEQYF.

The chain couples TRBV7-9 to TRBJ2-3; D might be TRBD2 (6 bases). Trimming removed 7 bases from V and 3 bases from J, with 8 bases in between. This CDR3 is built from 12 residues. From germline, CDR1 is SEHNR and CDR2 FQNEAQ (reference sequence). In DNA form, the CDR3 reads TGTGCCAGCACTCTAGCGACAGATACGCAGTATTTT. Its translation: CASTLATDTQYF.

The J gene is TRBJ1-1, the V gene TRBV28; D is ambiguous. Trimming removed 4 bases at V and 1 base at J, with 10 bases between. The CDR3 totals 14 residues. Germline V gene data show CDR1 as MDHEN and CDR2 as SYDVKM. The DNA for the CDR3 is TGTGCCAGCAGTTGGTCGGGAGCGAACACTGAAGCTTTCTTT. This translates into CASSWSGANTEAFF.

The V call is TRBV28, the J call TRBJ2-3; 14 positions agree with TRBD2. CDR1 and CDR2 (germline): MDHEN, SYDVKM. CDR3 size: 19 residues. The V gene end was trimmed by 5 bases and the J gene end by 4 bases; junction bases not matched to a gene: 14. As DNA, the CDR3 is TGTGCCAGCAGTACCCACACCACCGGGACTAGCGGGGGCCCAGATACGCAGTATTTT. Encoded protein: CASSTHTTGTSGGPDTQYF.

The chain is built from TRBV4-3 and TRBJ2-1, with a tentative D call TRBD2 (7 bases). The CDR3 has 15 amino acids. Germline V CDR1 and CDR2: LGHNA, YSLEER. Trimming removed 4 bases at V and 7 bases at J, with 17 bases between. The CDR3 loop is CASSRMTGGRNEQFF. The CDR3 DNA follows: TGCGCCAGCAGCCGCATGACGGGGGGCCGGAATGAGCAGTTCTTC.

DNA for the CDR3: TGTGCCAGCAGTGGGAAGGACAGGGTGGACCAGCCCCAGCATTTT. Translation: CASSGKDRVDQPQHF. The rearrangement uses TRBV25-1 and TRBJ1-5; 8 bases agree with TRBD1. The CDR3 loop spans 15 amino acids. The germline V gene has CDR1 MGHDK and CDR2 SYGVNS. Germline trimming cut 4 bases from V and 7 bases from J; bases unmatched to any gene: 9.

J is TRBJ2-5 and V is TRBV5-4, with a tentative D call TRBD2 (8 bases). The germline CDR1 and CDR2 sequences are SGHNT and YYREEE (reference sequence). Deletions cut 3 bases from V and 5 bases from J, with 20 bases between. CDR3 length equals 16 residues. CDR3 in DNA: TGTGCCAGCAGCTCGGAGGGACTAGGGGGCGGGGAGACCCAGTACTTC. Its translation is CASSSEGLGGGETQYF.

This CDR3 is CAISAQGRDSPLHF. CDR3 nucleotides: TGTGCCATCAGCGCACAGGGGCGGGATTCACCCCTCCACTTT. The genes are TRBV10-3 and TRBJ1-6; TRBD1 agrees at 7 bases. The V gene's germline CDR1 is ENHRY and CDR2 SYGVKD. This CDR3 contains 14 residues. J gave up 8 bases and V 6 bases, and 7 bases lay outside the gene matches.

The J gene is TRBJ2-2, the V gene TRBV18; D gene uncertain. CDR3 size: 16 residues. V dropped 3 bases and J dropped 7 bases, with 18 bases sitting between them. The germline V gene has CDR1 KGHSH and CDR2 LQKENI. DNA for the CDR3: TGTGCCAGCTCACCCTTCCCTGCCCCGCGGAACGGGGAGCTGTTTTTT. This translates into CASSPFPAPRNGELFF.

The rearrangement links TRBV5-1 to TRBJ1-4; D remains ambiguous. CDR1 is SGHRS, CDR2 YFSETQ, per germline. This CDR3 region has 15 residues. Trimming stripped 4 bases from V and 0 bases from J, with 10 bases between. The CDR3 here is CASSPLRATNEKLFF. The CDR3 region has the DNA TGCGCCAGCAGCCCTTTACGCGCAACTAATGAAAAACTGTTTTTT.

The chain couples TRBV30 to TRBJ1-2, with D unresolved. Germline CDR1 GTSNPN, CDR2 SVGIG (reference sequence). The CDR3 runs to 13 residues. Trimming took off 3 bases at V and 0 bases at J, with 8 bases between the two ends. CDR3 DNA sequence: TGTGCCTGGAGCCCGGGTCCTAACTATGGCTACACCTTC. Protein sequence: CAWSPGPNYGYTF.

The J gene is TRBJ2-7, the V gene TRBV4-2; D gene ambiguous. V lost 0 bases and J lost 3, with 9 bases in between. Germline V gives CDR1 LGHNA, CDR2 YNFKEQ. The CDR3 runs to 14 residues. The CDR3 loop reads CASSQDLGSYEQYF. The CDR3 DNA reads TGTGCCAGCAGCCAAGATCTGGGCAGCTACGAGCAGTACTTC.

V and J are TRBV6-2 or TRBV6-3 and TRBJ2-5; 8 positions agree with TRBD2. J lost 9 bases, V lost 5 bases, and 17 bases had no gene match. In germline, CDR1 is MNHEY, CDR2 SVGEGT. The CDR3 covers 16 residues. The CDR3 nucleotides read TGTGCCAGCAGTCCCGTTAGCGGGGAACCCTCCATGGCCCAGTACTTC. Protein sequence: CASSPVSGEPSMAQYF.